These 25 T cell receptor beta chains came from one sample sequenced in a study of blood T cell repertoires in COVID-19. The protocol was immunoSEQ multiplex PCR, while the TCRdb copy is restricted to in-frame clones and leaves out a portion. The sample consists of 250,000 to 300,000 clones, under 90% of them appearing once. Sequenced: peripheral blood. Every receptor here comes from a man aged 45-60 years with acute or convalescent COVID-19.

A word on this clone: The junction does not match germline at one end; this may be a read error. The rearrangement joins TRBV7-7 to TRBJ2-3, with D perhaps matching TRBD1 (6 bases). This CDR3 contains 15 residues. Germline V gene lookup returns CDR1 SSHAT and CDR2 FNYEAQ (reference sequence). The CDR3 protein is CASSPTGVSTDTQYF. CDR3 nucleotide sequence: TGTGCTAGCAGCCCGACAGGAGTTAGCACAGATACGCAGTATTTT.

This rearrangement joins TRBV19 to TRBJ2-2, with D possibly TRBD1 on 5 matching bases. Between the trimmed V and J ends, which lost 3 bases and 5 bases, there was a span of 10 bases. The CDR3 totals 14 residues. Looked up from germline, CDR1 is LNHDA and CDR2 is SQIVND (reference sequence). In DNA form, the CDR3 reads TGTGCCAGTAGTATTAGACAGTCGACCGGGGAGCTGTTTTTT. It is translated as CASSIRQSTGELFF.

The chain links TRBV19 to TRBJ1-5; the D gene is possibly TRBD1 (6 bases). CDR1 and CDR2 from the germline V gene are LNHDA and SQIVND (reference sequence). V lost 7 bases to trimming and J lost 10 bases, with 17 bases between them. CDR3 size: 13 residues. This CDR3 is CASKGEGLFPQHF. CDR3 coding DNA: TGTGCCAGTAAGGGGGAGGGTTTATTTCCCCAGCATTTT.

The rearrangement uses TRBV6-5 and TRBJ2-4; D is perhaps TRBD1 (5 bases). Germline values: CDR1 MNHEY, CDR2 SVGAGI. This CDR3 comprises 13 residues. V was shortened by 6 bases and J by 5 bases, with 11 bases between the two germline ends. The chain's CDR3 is CASSRSTENIQYF. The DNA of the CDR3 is TGTGCCAGCAGCCGATCGACAGAAAACATTCAGTACTTC.

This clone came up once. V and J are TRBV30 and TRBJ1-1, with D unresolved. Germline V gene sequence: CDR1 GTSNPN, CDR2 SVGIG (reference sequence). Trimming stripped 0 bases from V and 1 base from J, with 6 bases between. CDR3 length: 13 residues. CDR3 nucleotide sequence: TGTGCCTGGAGTGTCCAGTGGAACACTGAAGCTTTCTTT. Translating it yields CAWSVQWNTEAFF.

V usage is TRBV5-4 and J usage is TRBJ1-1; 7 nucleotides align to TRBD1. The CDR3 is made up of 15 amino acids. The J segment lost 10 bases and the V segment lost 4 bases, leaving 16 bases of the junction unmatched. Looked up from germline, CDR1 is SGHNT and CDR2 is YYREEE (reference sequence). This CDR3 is CASSPSTPTGERAFF. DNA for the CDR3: TGTGCCAGCAGCCCCTCAACACCCACAGGGGAGAGAGCTTTCTTT.

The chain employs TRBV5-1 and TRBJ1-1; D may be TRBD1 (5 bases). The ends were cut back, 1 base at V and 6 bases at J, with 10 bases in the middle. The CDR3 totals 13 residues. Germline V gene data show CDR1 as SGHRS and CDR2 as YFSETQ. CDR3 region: CASSLRGDPEAFF. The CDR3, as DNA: TGCGCCAGCAGCTTGCGGGGGGATCCTGAAGCTTTCTTT. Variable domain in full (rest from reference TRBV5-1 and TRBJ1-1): KAGVTQTPRYLIKTRGQQVTLSCSPISGHRSVSWYQQTPGQGLQFLFEYFSETQRNKGNFPGRFSGRQFSNSRSEMNVSTLELGDSALYLCASSLRGDPEAFFGQGTRLTVV.

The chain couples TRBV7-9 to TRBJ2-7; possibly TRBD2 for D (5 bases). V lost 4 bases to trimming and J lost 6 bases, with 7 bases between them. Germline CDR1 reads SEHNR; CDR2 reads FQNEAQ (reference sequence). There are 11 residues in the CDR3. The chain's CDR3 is CASSWTGEQYF. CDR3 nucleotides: TGTGCCAGCAGCTGGACTGGCGAGCAGTACTTC. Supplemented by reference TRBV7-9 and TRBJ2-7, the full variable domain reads DTGVSQNPRHKITKRGQNVTFRCDPISEHNRLYWYRQTLGQGPEFLTYFQNEAQLEKSRLLSDRFSAERPKGSFSTLEIQRTEQGDSAMYLCASSWTGEQYFGPGTRLTVT.

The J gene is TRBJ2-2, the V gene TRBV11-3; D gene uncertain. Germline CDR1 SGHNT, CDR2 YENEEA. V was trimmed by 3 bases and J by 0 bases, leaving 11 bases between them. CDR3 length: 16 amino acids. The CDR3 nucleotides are TGTGCCAGCAGCTTGAGAGAAGCCGCGAACACCGGGGAGCTGTTTTTT. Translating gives CASSLREAANTGELFF.

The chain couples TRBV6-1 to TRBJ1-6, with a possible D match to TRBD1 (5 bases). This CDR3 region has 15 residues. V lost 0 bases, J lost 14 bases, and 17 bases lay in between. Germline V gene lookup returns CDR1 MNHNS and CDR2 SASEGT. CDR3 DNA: TGTGCCAGCAGTGAAGCGCGGGGGACTCGGGGATCCCTCCACTTT. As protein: CASSEARGTRGSLHF.

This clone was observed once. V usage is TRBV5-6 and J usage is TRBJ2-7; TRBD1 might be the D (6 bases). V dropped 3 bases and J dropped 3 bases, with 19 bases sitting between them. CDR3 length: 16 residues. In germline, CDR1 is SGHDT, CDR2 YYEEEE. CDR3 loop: CASSSPGEGGSYEQYF. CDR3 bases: TGTGCCAGCAGCTCCCCCGGGGAAGGGGGAAGCTACGAGCAGTACTTC.

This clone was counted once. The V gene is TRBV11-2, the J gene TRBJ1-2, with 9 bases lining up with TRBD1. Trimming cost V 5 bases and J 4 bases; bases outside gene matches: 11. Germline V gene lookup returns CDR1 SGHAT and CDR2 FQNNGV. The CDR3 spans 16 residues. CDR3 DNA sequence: TGTGCCAGCAGCCCAAGGGGGACAGGGTGGGGCTATGGCTACACCTTC. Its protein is CASSPRGTGWGYGYTF.

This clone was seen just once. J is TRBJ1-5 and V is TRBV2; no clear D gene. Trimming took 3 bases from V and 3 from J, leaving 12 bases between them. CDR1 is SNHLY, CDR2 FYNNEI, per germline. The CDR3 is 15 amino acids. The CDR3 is CASSESGSPNQPQHF. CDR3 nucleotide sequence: TGTGCCAGCAGTGAGTCGGGGTCTCCCAATCAGCCCCAGCATTTT.

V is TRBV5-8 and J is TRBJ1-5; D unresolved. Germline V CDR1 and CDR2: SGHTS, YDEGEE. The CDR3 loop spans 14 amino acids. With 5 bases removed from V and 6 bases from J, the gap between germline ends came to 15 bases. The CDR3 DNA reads TGTGCCAGCAGTTCGGGAGACCGGGGTCAGCCCCAGCATTTT. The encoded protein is CASSSGDRGQPQHF.

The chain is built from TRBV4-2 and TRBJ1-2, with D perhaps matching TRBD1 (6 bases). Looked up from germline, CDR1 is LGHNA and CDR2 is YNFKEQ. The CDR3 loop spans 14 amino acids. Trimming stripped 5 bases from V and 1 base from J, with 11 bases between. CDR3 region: CASSRSDSNYGYTF. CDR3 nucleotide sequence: TGTGCCAGCAGCAGATCGGACAGTAACTATGGCTACACCTTC.

The CDR3 region has the DNA TGTGCCAGCTCACCCATGACAGGGGTGAGCGAAAAACTGTTTTTT. It codes for CASSPMTGVSEKLFF. The chain joins TRBV18 to TRBJ1-4; TRBD1 matches 8 bases. The germline CDR1 and CDR2 sequences are KGHSH and LQKENI. V dropped 3 bases and J dropped 8; count of bases not matched to a gene: 8. There are 15 residues in the CDR3.

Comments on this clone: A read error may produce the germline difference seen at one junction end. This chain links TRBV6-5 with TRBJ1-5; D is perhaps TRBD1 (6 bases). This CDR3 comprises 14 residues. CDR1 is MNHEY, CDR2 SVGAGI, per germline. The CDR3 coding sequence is TGTGCCAGCAGTGACTCAGGGGATGGTCAGCCCCAGCATTTT. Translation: CASSDSGDGQPQHF.

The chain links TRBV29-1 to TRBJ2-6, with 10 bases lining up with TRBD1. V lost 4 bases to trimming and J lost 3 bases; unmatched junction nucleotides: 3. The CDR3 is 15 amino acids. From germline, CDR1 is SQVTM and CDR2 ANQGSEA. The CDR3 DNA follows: TGCAGCGTTGGACAGGGGGCGGTTGGGGCCAACGTCCTGACTTTC. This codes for CSVGQGAVGANVLTF.

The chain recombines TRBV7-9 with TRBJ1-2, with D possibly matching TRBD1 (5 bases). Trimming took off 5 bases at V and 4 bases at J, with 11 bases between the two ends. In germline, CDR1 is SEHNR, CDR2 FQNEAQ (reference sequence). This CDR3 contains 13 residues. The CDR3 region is CASSAGGGYGYTF. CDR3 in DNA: TGTGCCAGCAGCGCGGGGGGAGGCTATGGCTACACCTTC.

The chain's CDR3 is CASGSQGAGETQYF. The CDR3 DNA follows: TGTGCCAGCGGCTCGCAGGGGGCGGGGGAGACCCAGTACTTC. The chain carries TRBV7-9 and TRBJ2-5, with TRBD1 matching over 8 bases. Germline V gene data show CDR1 as SEHNR and CDR2 as FQNEAQ (reference sequence). With 8 bases clipped from V and 5 bases from J, the junction kept 10 bases outside the gene matches. The CDR3 runs 14 residues.

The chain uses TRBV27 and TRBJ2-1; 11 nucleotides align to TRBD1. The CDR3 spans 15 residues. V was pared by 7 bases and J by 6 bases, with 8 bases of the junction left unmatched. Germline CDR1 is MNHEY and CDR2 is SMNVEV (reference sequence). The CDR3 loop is CASNFGTGGSNEQFF. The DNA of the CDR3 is TGTGCCAGCAATTTCGGGACAGGGGGAAGCAATGAGCAGTTCTTC.

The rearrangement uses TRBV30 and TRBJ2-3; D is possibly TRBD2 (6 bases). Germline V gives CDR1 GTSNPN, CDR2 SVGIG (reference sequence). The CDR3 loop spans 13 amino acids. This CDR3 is CAAGSLRTDTQYF. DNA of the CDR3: TGTGCTGCGGGGTCTCTGAGGACAGATACGCAGTATTTT.

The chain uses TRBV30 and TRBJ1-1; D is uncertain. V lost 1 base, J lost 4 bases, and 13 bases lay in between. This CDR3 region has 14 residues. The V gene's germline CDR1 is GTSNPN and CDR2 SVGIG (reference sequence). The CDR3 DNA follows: TGTGCCTGGAGTGAATCAGGAATCGCCACTGAAGCTTTCTTT. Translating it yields CAWSESGIATEAFF.

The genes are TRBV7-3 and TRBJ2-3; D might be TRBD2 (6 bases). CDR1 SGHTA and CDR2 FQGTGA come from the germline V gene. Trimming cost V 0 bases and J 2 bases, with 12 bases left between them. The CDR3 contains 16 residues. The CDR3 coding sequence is TGTGCCAGCAGCTTAACAGCGGGCGGTATCACAGATACGCAGTATTTT. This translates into CASSLTAGGITDTQYF.

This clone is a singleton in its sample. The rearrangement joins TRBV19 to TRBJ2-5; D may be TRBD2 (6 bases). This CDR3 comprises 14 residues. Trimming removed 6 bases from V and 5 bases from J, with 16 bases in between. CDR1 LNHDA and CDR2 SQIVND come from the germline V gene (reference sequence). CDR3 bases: TGTGCCAGTAGGCCCGGGGGAGGTCGTGAGACCCAGTACTTC. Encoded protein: CASRPGGGRETQYF.